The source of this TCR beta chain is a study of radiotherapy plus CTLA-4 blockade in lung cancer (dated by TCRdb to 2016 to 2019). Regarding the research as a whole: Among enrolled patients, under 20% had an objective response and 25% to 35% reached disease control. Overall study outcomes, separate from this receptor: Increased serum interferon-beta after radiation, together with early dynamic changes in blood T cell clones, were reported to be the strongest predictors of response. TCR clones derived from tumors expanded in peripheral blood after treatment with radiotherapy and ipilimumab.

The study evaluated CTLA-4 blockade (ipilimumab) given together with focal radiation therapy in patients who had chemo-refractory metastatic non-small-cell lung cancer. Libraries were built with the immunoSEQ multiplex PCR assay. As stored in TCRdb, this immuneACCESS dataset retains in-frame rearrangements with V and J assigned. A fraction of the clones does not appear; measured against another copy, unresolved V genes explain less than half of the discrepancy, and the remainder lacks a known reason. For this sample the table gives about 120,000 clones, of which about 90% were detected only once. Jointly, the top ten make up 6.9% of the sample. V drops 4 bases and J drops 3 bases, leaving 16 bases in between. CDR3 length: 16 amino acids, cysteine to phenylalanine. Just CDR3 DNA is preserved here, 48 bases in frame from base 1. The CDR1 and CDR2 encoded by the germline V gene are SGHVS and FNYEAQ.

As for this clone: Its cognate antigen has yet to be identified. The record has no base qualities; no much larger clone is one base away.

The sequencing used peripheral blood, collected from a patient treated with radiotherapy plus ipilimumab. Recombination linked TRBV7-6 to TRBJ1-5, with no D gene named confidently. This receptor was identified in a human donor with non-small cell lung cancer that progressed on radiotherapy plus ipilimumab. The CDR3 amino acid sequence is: CASSSAVSGVNQPQHF. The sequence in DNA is TGTGCCAGCAGCTCAGCCGTAAGTGGGGTCAATCAGCCCCAGCATTTT.